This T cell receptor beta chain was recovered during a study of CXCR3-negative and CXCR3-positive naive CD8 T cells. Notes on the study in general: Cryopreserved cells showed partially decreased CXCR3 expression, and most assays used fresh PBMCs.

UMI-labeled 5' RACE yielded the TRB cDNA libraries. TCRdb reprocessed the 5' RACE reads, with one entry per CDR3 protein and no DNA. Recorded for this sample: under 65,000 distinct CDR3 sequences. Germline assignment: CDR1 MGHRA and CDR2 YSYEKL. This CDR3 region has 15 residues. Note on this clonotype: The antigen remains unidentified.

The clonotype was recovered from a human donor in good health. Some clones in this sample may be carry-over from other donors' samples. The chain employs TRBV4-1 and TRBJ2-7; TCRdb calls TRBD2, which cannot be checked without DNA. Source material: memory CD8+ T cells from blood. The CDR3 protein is CASSLATSGAYEQYF.